This is a list of T cell receptor beta chains from one sample in a study of CD8 T cells in ankylosing spondylitis. One entry per CDR3 protein, called by TCRdb with MiXCR from the 5' RACE reads. The table records about 130,000 distinct CDR3 sequences, roughly 13% of them present only once. The sample was blood, either unsorted or a sorted T cell fraction (not recorded which). The receptor set was obtained from a female donor with ankylosing spondylitis or in good health (not recorded which). Both conserved end residues are part of each CDR3. Each record gives: J gene, CDR3 length, clone size, D gene, V gene, CDR3 DNA, CDR3 protein. A D gene is named only where the DNA matches it firmly. The listing skips clone size in some rows; elsewhere it reads once, few, many or a size class.

j_call: TRBJ1-2
cdr3_length: 15
clone_size: many
d_call: -
v_call: TRBV4-1
cdr3_nt: TGCGCCAGCAGCCAGGACCCCAGCGGTAGTGGAGGCTACACCTTC
cdr3_aa: CASSQDPSGSGGYTF

j_call: TRBJ1-6
cdr3_length: 14
clone_size: many
d_call: -
v_call: TRBV15
cdr3_nt: TGTGCCACCAGCGACCGGGCCGAGAATTCACCCCTCCACTTT
cdr3_aa: CATSDRAENSPLHF

j_call: TRBJ1-2
cdr3_length: 16
clone_size: many
d_call: TRBD1
v_call: TRBV29-1
cdr3_nt: TGCAGCGTGGGTGGGACAGGGGGCTCTATCAACTATGGCTACACCTTC
cdr3_aa: CSVGGTGGSINYGYTF

j_call: TRBJ2-1
cdr3_length: 12
clone_size: once
d_call: TRBD1
v_call: TRBV15
cdr3_nt: TGTGCCACCAGCGCACAGGGGTATGAGCAGTTCTTC
cdr3_aa: CATSAQGYEQFF

j_call: TRBJ2-3
cdr3_length: 13
clone_size: many
d_call: TRBD2
v_call: TRBV12-3/TRBV12-4
cdr3_nt: TGCGCCAGCAGCTTGGGAGGGGCAGATACGCAGTATTTT
cdr3_aa: CASSLGGADTQYF

j_call: TRBJ2-7
cdr3_length: 13
clone_size: -
d_call: -
v_call: TRBV2
cdr3_nt: TGTGCCAGCAGTGAACCGCCGCTCTACGAGCAGTACTTC
cdr3_aa: CASSEPPLYEQYF

j_call: TRBJ2-7
cdr3_length: 13
clone_size: many
d_call: -
v_call: TRBV7-6
cdr3_nt: TGTGCCAGCAGCTTAAGAAAAGGGATCGAGCAGTACTTC
cdr3_aa: CASSLRKGIEQYF

j_call: TRBJ2-7
cdr3_length: 14
clone_size: many
d_call: TRBD2
v_call: TRBV7-2
cdr3_nt: TGTGCCAGCAGCTTAGATAGCGGGGGTAGCGAGCAGTACTTC
cdr3_aa: CASSLDSGGSEQYF

j_call: TRBJ1-1
cdr3_length: 14
clone_size: many
d_call: -
v_call: TRBV5-1
cdr3_nt: TGCGCCAGCAGCTTTGACAGAGAGAACACTGAAGCTTTCTTT
cdr3_aa: CASSFDRENTEAFF

j_call: TRBJ1-1
cdr3_length: 14
clone_size: -
d_call: -
v_call: TRBV12-3/TRBV12-4
cdr3_nt: TGTGCCAGCACCCTAAGCCGACTGAGGACTGAAGCTTTCTTT
cdr3_aa: CASTLSRLRTEAFF

j_call: TRBJ2-1
cdr3_length: 16
clone_size: few
d_call: -
v_call: TRBV20-1
cdr3_nt: TGCAGTGCTAAATCGCTTAGGGCCGGCTCCTACAATGAGCAGTTCTTC
cdr3_aa: CSAKSLRAGSYNEQFF

j_call: TRBJ2-1
cdr3_length: 14
clone_size: many
d_call: -
v_call: TRBV5-1
cdr3_nt: TGCGCCAGCAGCTTCGTGACAGAATACAATGAGCAGTTCTTC
cdr3_aa: CASSFVTEYNEQFF

j_call: TRBJ2-5
cdr3_length: 12
clone_size: few
d_call: -
v_call: TRBV20-1
cdr3_nt: TGCAGTGCATCAAGTGGGGTGGAGACCCAGTACTTC
cdr3_aa: CSASSGVETQYF

j_call: TRBJ2-3
cdr3_length: 18
clone_size: -
d_call: -
v_call: TRBV11-2
cdr3_nt: TGTGCCAGCAGCAGACCTGGGAGTAGCGGACCCCGCACAGATACGCAGTATTTT
cdr3_aa: CASSRPGSSGPRTDTQYF

j_call: TRBJ2-2
cdr3_length: 13
clone_size: many
d_call: -
v_call: TRBV11-2
cdr3_nt: TGTGCCAGCAGCGGACAGCGCACCGGGGAGCTGTTTTTT
cdr3_aa: CASSGQRTGELFF

j_call: TRBJ2-7
cdr3_length: 15
clone_size: -
d_call: -
v_call: TRBV11-2
cdr3_nt: TGTGCCAGCAGCTTAGTCTCGGGATACCGGTACGAGCAGTACTTC
cdr3_aa: CASSLVSGYRYEQYF

j_call: TRBJ2-1
cdr3_length: 15
clone_size: many
d_call: TRBD2
v_call: TRBV5-1
cdr3_nt: TGCGCCAGCAGCTTGCTAGCGGGATGGGACAATGAGCAGTTCTTC
cdr3_aa: CASSLLAGWDNEQFF

j_call: TRBJ2-5
cdr3_length: 16
clone_size: -
d_call: TRBD2
v_call: TRBV20-1
cdr3_nt: TGCAGTGCTACTGCGTATAGCGGGGGCAACCAAGAGACCCAGTACTTC
cdr3_aa: CSATAYSGGNQETQYF

j_call: TRBJ2-7
cdr3_length: 14
clone_size: many
d_call: -
v_call: TRBV7-2
cdr3_nt: TGTGCCAGCAGCTTAGATCGGAGCTCCTACGAGCAGTACTTC
cdr3_aa: CASSLDRSSYEQYF

j_call: TRBJ2-4
cdr3_length: 18
clone_size: -
d_call: -
v_call: TRBV6-5
cdr3_nt: TGTGCCAGCAGTTTGTCGACAGTCACAAGTATAGCCAAAAACATTCAGTACTTC
cdr3_aa: CASSLSTVTSIAKNIQYF

j_call: TRBJ1-4
cdr3_length: 13
clone_size: many
d_call: -
v_call: TRBV5-1
cdr3_nt: TGCGCCAGCAGACAGGTGGAAAATGAAAAACTGTTTTTT
cdr3_aa: CASRQVENEKLFF

j_call: TRBJ1-1
cdr3_length: 15
clone_size: few
d_call: -
v_call: TRBV6-1
cdr3_nt: TGTGCCATCCGTAAAAGGGGCATTCGCCTTACTGAAGCTTTCTTT
cdr3_aa: CAIRKRGIRLTEAFF

j_call: TRBJ1-3
cdr3_length: 12
clone_size: few
d_call: -
v_call: TRBV6-1
cdr3_nt: TGTGCCAGCAATCTTTATGGAAACACCATATATTTT
cdr3_aa: CASNLYGNTIYF

j_call: TRBJ1-5
cdr3_length: 14
clone_size: many
d_call: -
v_call: TRBV9
cdr3_nt: TGTGCCAGCAGCGTTGGGGGGGTGAATCAGCCCCAGCATTTT
cdr3_aa: CASSVGGVNQPQHF

j_call: TRBJ2-5
cdr3_length: 16
clone_size: few
d_call: TRBD1
v_call: TRBV11-2
cdr3_nt: TGTGCCAGCAGCTTAGGCGACAGGGGACAACAAGAGACCCAGTACTTC
cdr3_aa: CASSLGDRGQQETQYF

j_call: TRBJ2-1
cdr3_length: 16
clone_size: few
d_call: -
v_call: TRBV24-1
cdr3_nt: TGTGCCACCAGTGATCCCGCTAAGGGGGAATACAATGAGCAGTTCTTC
cdr3_aa: CATSDPAKGEYNEQFF

j_call: TRBJ2-3
cdr3_length: 12
clone_size: few
d_call: -
v_call: TRBV29-1
cdr3_nt: TGCAGCGTTGATGCAGGGCCAGATACGCAGTATTTT
cdr3_aa: CSVDAGPDTQYF

j_call: TRBJ2-7
cdr3_length: 14
clone_size: -
d_call: -
v_call: TRBV11-2
cdr3_nt: TGTGCCAGCAGCTCAAGGGGGGGGTCCTACGAGCAGTACTTC
cdr3_aa: CASSSRGGSYEQYF

j_call: TRBJ2-1
cdr3_length: 13
clone_size: many
d_call: TRBD2
v_call: TRBV29-1
cdr3_nt: TGCAGCGTTGTGACTAGCGGGGCAAGGGCGCGGTTCTTC
cdr3_aa: CSVVTSGARARFF

j_call: TRBJ2-2
cdr3_length: 14
clone_size: -
d_call: -
v_call: TRBV7-9
cdr3_nt: TGTGCCAGCCTACGGGCTGACTCGACCGGGGAGCTGTTTTTT
cdr3_aa: CASLRADSTGELFF

j_call: TRBJ2-2
cdr3_length: 17
clone_size: once
d_call: TRBD2
v_call: TRBV5-1
cdr3_nt: TGCGCCAGCAGCCCCGTTCCGGGGGGGGCCGCGACCGGGGAGCTGTTTTTT
cdr3_aa: CASSPVPGGAATGELFF

j_call: TRBJ2-5
cdr3_length: 12
clone_size: -
d_call: -
v_call: TRBV29-1
cdr3_nt: TGCAGCGTTGTGGGGTGGGGGGAGACCCAGTACTTC
cdr3_aa: CSVVGWGETQYF

j_call: TRBJ1-3
cdr3_length: 15
clone_size: once
d_call: -
v_call: TRBV6-5
cdr3_nt: TGTGCCAGCAGTTTGAGCAGGGGCGCAGGAAACACCATATATTTT
cdr3_aa: CASSLSRGAGNTIYF

j_call: TRBJ2-7
cdr3_length: 15
clone_size: few
d_call: TRBD1
v_call: TRBV6-1
cdr3_nt: TGTGCCAGCATGGTTCCGGGACAGGGGAGTTACGAGCAGTACTTC
cdr3_aa: CASMVPGQGSYEQYF

j_call: TRBJ2-7
cdr3_length: 13
clone_size: few
d_call: -
v_call: TRBV6-1
cdr3_nt: TGTGCCAGCAAGTACAGGGACGTCCACGAGCAGTACTTC
cdr3_aa: CASKYRDVHEQYF

j_call: TRBJ2-7
cdr3_length: 15
clone_size: -
d_call: TRBD2
v_call: TRBV6-1
cdr3_nt: TGTGCCAGCAACTCCCGGGACTACAGACCGGCCGAGCAGTACTTC
cdr3_aa: CASNSRDYRPAEQYF

j_call: TRBJ2-3
cdr3_length: 16
clone_size: many
d_call: -
v_call: TRBV6-1
cdr3_nt: TGTGCCAGCAGTCCGACCGGGGTGGGCCCTCCAGATACGCAGTATTTT
cdr3_aa: CASSPTGVGPPDTQYF

j_call: TRBJ2-2
cdr3_length: 14
clone_size: -
d_call: -
v_call: TRBV12-3/TRBV12-4
cdr3_nt: TGTGCCAGCTCATGGCAGTTAAACACCGGGGAGCTGTTTTTT
cdr3_aa: CASSWQLNTGELFF

j_call: TRBJ2-7
cdr3_length: 14
clone_size: many
d_call: TRBD2
v_call: TRBV20-1
cdr3_nt: TGCAGTGCTAGAGCGGGGGGTCCACATGGAGAGCAGTACTTC
cdr3_aa: CSARAGGPHGEQYF

j_call: TRBJ2-7
cdr3_length: 15
clone_size: -
d_call: TRBD2
v_call: TRBV12-3/TRBV12-4
cdr3_nt: TGTGCCAGCAGAAAAGCGGGGGTAAGCTCCTACGAGCAGTACTTC
cdr3_aa: CASRKAGVSSYEQYF

j_call: TRBJ1-2
cdr3_length: 14
clone_size: -
d_call: -
v_call: TRBV2
cdr3_nt: TGTGCCAGCAATATAGGGCCGGGGGGCTATGGCTACACCTTC
cdr3_aa: CASNIGPGGYGYTF

j_call: TRBJ2-3
cdr3_length: 15
clone_size: few
d_call: TRBD2
v_call: TRBV7-2
cdr3_nt: TGTGCCAGCAGCCCGAGCGGGAGAGACACAGATACGCAGTATTTT
cdr3_aa: CASSPSGRDTDTQYF

j_call: TRBJ1-1
cdr3_length: 16
clone_size: -
d_call: -
v_call: TRBV11-2
cdr3_nt: TGTGCCAGCAGCTTAAGTGGGGACTCAGAGGGCACTGAAGCTTTCTTT
cdr3_aa: CASSLSGDSEGTEAFF

j_call: TRBJ2-2
cdr3_length: 13
clone_size: -
d_call: -
v_call: TRBV20-1
cdr3_nt: TGCAGTGCAACCTCTAGGTTTACCGGGGAGCTGTTTTTT
cdr3_aa: CSATSRFTGELFF

j_call: TRBJ2-7
cdr3_length: 12
clone_size: -
d_call: -
v_call: TRBV27
cdr3_nt: TGTGCCAGCAGTGCACCTTCCTACGAGCAGTACTTC
cdr3_aa: CASSAPSYEQYF

j_call: TRBJ1-1
cdr3_length: 12
clone_size: -
d_call: -
v_call: TRBV25-1
cdr3_nt: TGTGCCAGCAGTGCCAGTTACTTAGAAGCTTTCTTT
cdr3_aa: CASSASYLEAFF

j_call: TRBJ2-2
cdr3_length: 14
clone_size: many
d_call: TRBD1
v_call: TRBV20-1
cdr3_nt: TGCAGTGCAAGACAGGGGGCCTCCACCGGGGAGCTGTTTTTT
cdr3_aa: CSARQGASTGELFF

j_call: TRBJ2-3
cdr3_length: 18
clone_size: many
d_call: -
v_call: TRBV6-1
cdr3_nt: TGTGCCAGCACCAAACCAAGGGGGGATTCATCGGTCACAGATACGCAGTATTTT
cdr3_aa: CASTKPRGDSSVTDTQYF

j_call: TRBJ1-3
cdr3_length: 17
clone_size: few
d_call: TRBD1
v_call: TRBV27
cdr3_nt: TGTGCCAGCAGTTTGAGGGGACAGCGGTCGGCTGGAAACACCATATATTTT
cdr3_aa: CASSLRGQRSAGNTIYF